The clone carrying this T cell receptor (beta chain) was recorded many times. Its antigen is not known. This specimen comes from a study of read filtering for tumor transcriptome and immune sequencing. Overall study results and limits: The CD138-negative fraction was mixed bone marrow immune cells, not pure T cells.

The library was built from roughly 400 ng RNA with molecular barcoded adaptors for alpha/delta and beta/gamma chains. MiXCR, applied by TCRdb to the reads, yields one record per CDR3 protein. The sample has approximately 150,000 distinct CDR3 sequences; roughly 13% are singletons. Trimming shortened V by 5 bases and J by 0 bases, and 7 bases separated the two germline ends. This CDR3 spans 14 amino acids. Germline assignment: CDR1 MNHEY and CDR2 SVGAGI. The source is a donor at least 40 years old with multiple myeloma. This rearrangement joins TRBV6-5 to TRBJ1-4, with no clear D. Sequenced sample: a population of CD138-negative cells sorted from bone marrow. The DNA for the CDR3 is TGTGCCAGCAGTGATCCGGCAACTAATGAAAAACTGTTTTTT. Translated, it gives CASSDPATNEKLFF.